These 12 T cell receptor beta chains were all obtained from the same sample, sequenced in a study of shared clonotypes between healthy human individuals. This table comes from immunoSEQ multiplex PCR, and its TCRdb copy is limited to in-frame clones, with some not included. The data contain over a million clones, 78% of them seen just once; the ten biggest clones take up approximately 0.5%. The sequenced sample consisted of memory CD4+ T cells from PBMCs. The subset was: CD45RA-negative fraction. The receptors shown here come from a man in his late teens or twenties in good health. Some clones in this sample may be carry-over from other donors' samples.

This chain uses TRBV2 with TRBJ2-1; the D gene is possibly TRBD2 (5 bases). Germline values: CDR1 SNHLY, CDR2 FYNNEI. The CDR3 contains 13 residues. V gave up 6 bases and J gave up 6 bases, with 12 bases separating them. CDR3 protein: CASRVGLANEQFF. Written as DNA, the CDR3 is TGTGCCAGCAGGGTCGGACTCGCCAATGAGCAGTTCTTC.

The V gene is TRBV5-4, the J gene TRBJ2-3; 10 nucleotides align to TRBD2. The CDR3 loop spans 16 amino acids. Germline loops: CDR1 SGHNT, CDR2 YYREEE (reference sequence). Trimming took 4 bases from V and 4 from J; bases not matched to a gene: 9. The CDR3 region has the DNA TGTGCCAGCAGCACCCCGACTAGCGGGTTTGCAGATACGCAGTATTTT. This codes for CASSTPTSGFADTQYF. Full variable domain (remainder filled in from reference TRBV5-4 and TRBJ2-3): ETGVTQSPTHLIKTRGQQVTLRCSSQSGHNTVSWYQQALGQGPQFIFQYYREEENGRGNFPPRFSGLQFPNYSSELNVNALELDDSALYLCASSTPTSGFADTQYFGPGTRLTVL.

In DNA form, the CDR3 reads TGTGCCAGCAGTTCCCCATGGGCCCGTGGGAGCTCCTATGGCTACACCTTC. The encoded protein is CASSSPWARGSSYGYTF. The chain uses TRBV28 and TRBJ1-2; D unclear. The CDR3 length is 17 residues. Between the trimmed V and J ends, which lost 4 bases and 4 bases, there was a span of 22 bases. From germline, CDR1 is MDHEN and CDR2 SYDVKM.

The chain uses TRBV7-6 and TRBJ2-2, with 12 bases fitting TRBD2. This CDR3 comprises 17 residues. V gave up 1 base and J gave up 11 bases; unmatched junction bases: 11. Germline assignment: CDR1 SGHVS and CDR2 FNYEAQ. CDR3 nucleotide sequence: TGTGCCAGCAGCTTAGAGCTCCTAGCGGGAGGGCCGGGTGAGCTGTTTTTT. Translating it yields CASSLELLAGGPGELFF. Drawing the rest from reference TRBV7-6 and TRBJ2-2, the complete variable domain is GAGVSQSPRYKVTKRGQDVALRCDPISGHVSLYWYRQALGQGPEFLTYFNYEAQQDKSGLPNDRFSAERPEGSISTLTIQRTEQRDSAMYRCASSLELLAGGPGELFFGEGSRLTVL.

This clone was seen just once. This chain uses TRBV11-1 with TRBJ2-3, with D perhaps matching TRBD2 (5 bases). Germline V gene sequence: CDR1 SGHAT, CDR2 FQDESV (reference sequence). The CDR3 consists of 14 residues. Trimming cost V 5 bases and J 7 bases, with 16 bases left between them. CDR3 bases: TGTGCCAGCAGCCGAGCGGAGGAGTACAATACGCAGTATTTT. This gives the protein CASSRAEEYNTQYF. The variable domain in full, completed from reference TRBV11-1 and TRBJ2-3, reads EAEVAQSPRYKITEKSQAVAFWCDPISGHATLYWYRQILGQGPELLVQFQDESVVDDSQLPKDRFSAERLKGVDSTLKIQPAELGDSAMYLCASSRAEEYNTQYFGPGTRLTVL.

This chain joins TRBV27 and TRBJ2-5, with 11 nucleotides matching TRBD2. The germline V gene encodes CDR1 MNHEY and CDR2 SMNVEV (reference sequence). CDR3 length equals 17 residues. J gave up 5 bases and V 3 bases, and 11 bases lay outside the gene matches. CDR3 sequence: CASSFGKTSGSWETQYF. As DNA, the CDR3 is TGTGCCAGCAGTTTTGGAAAAACTAGCGGGAGCTGGGAGACCCAGTACTTC.

This CDR3 is CASSAQNIRTYEQYF. Written as DNA, the CDR3 is TGTGCCAGCAGTGCTCAGAACATTAGAACCTACGAGCAGTACTTC. The gene calls are TRBV2 and TRBJ2-7; D is undetermined. The CDR3 runs 15 residues. Trimming left V 4 bases short and J 2 bases short, with 15 bases between. Germline V CDR1 and CDR2: SNHLY, FYNNEI.

This chain connects TRBV6-6 to TRBJ1-5; 8 bases align to TRBD1. The length of the CDR3 is 16 residues. CDR1 and CDR2 (germline): MNHNY, SVGAGI (reference sequence). V lost 2 bases to trimming and J lost 6 bases; unmatched junction nucleotides: 9. The CDR3 DNA reads as TGTGCCAGCAGTTACACGACAGGGGAGAGAAGTCAGCCCCAGCATTTT. It encodes CASSYTTGERSQPQHF.

This clone was observed many times. Additional DNA sequences in this sample encode the identical CDR3. The CDR3 protein is CASSQAPGRNYGYTF. Written as DNA, the CDR3 is TGTGCCAGCAGCCAAGCCCCGGGACGGAACTATGGCTACACCTTC. The chain couples TRBV14 to TRBJ1-2; a weak D match, TRBD1 (5 bases). This CDR3 is 15 amino acids long. CDR1 is SGHDN, CDR2 FVKESK, per germline. The V end was cut by 1 base, the J end by 2 bases, with 11 bases between. Variable domain in full (rest from reference TRBV14 and TRBJ1-2): EAGVTQFPSHSVIEKGQTVTLRCDPISGHDNLYWYRRVMGKEIKFLLHFVKESKQDESGMPNNRFLAERTGGTYSTLKVQPAELEDSGVYFCASSQAPGRNYGYTFGSGTRLTVV.

The J gene is TRBJ2-7, the V gene TRBV28, with 7 bases aligning to TRBD1. Germline CDR1 reads MDHEN; CDR2 reads SYDVKM. Trimming cost V 6 bases and J 0 bases; bases outside gene matches: 14. The CDR3 loop spans 17 amino acids. This chain's CDR3 is CASSYIEIRDSSYEQYF. The CDR3 DNA reads as TGTGCCAGCAGCTACATTGAGATCCGGGACAGCTCCTACGAGCAGTACTTC.

Regarding this clone: The same CDR3 is also encoded by other DNA sequences in this sample. The gene calls are TRBV6-1 and TRBJ1-1; weak D call: TRBD1 (5 bases). The V end lost 6 bases, the J end lost 1 base, and 9 bases lay between the germline ends. Germline lookup yields CDR1 MNHNS and CDR2 SASEGT. The CDR3 extends over 13 amino acids. CDR3 sequence: CASSLDRNTEAFF. The CDR3 DNA sequence: TGTGCCAGCAGCCTTGACAGGAACACTGAAGCTTTCTTT.

There are a few counts of this clone. The chain combines TRBV10-3 with TRBJ2-7; 11 positions match TRBD2. After removal of 4 bases from V and 0 bases from J, the junction contained 5 bases not matched to a gene. CDR3 length equals 16 residues. Germline loops: CDR1 ENHRY, CDR2 SYGVKD. The CDR3 sequence is CAISGGLAGVSYEQYF. The CDR3 bases are TGTGCCATCAGTGGTGGACTAGCGGGCGTCTCCTACGAGCAGTACTTC.